The present T cell receptor (beta chain) was sequenced within a study of T cell responses to AZD1222 COVID-19 vaccine. Study-wide background: Second doses were pooled across both intervals (about 4 or about 12 weeks).

General study points: The sample set comprised mostly white British donors with more females, and clonal diversity was possibly underestimated. CD4 TCRs covered the whole spike, strongest at regions 160-218 and 743-854.

Profiled with immunoSEQ multiplex PCR; TCRdb holds only in-frame clones, not every one. This table holds roughly 140,000 clones, around 89% found once. As regards this clone: The antigen is undetermined.

Trimming removed 8 bases at V and 6 bases at J, with 16 bases between. CDR3 length: 13 residues. The rearrangement links TRBV12-3 or TRBV12-4 to TRBJ2-5; possibly TRBD1 or TRBD2 for D (6 bases each). The source of this sequence is an adult in good health. This specimen was peripheral blood, taken on day 0 of AZD1222 vaccination. The CDR3 spells CASGGPYMKTQYF. CDR3 DNA sequence: TGTGCCAGCGGGGGGCCTTATATGAAGACCCAGTACTTC.